The next 5 T cell receptor beta chains were all read from a single sample in a study of cytomegalovirus exposure and HLA in healthy donors. Sequencing used immunoSEQ multiplex PCR; TCRdb keeps in-frame clones, though not all of them. The sample holds under 250,000 clones, approximately 87% seen once. Sequencing was done on a sample of PBMCs. The receptors derive from a woman aged 18-29 years in good health and CMV-seronegative.

V gene TRBV9 combines with J gene TRBJ1-1; D ambiguous. The V end lost 3 bases, the J end lost 6 bases, and 12 bases lay between the germline ends. This CDR3 is 13 amino acids long. The germline CDR1 and CDR2 sequences are SGDLS and YYNGEE. The CDR3 region is CASSETDASEAFF. DNA of the CDR3: TGTGCCAGCAGCGAAACAGATGCCTCTGAAGCTTTCTTT.

The rearrangement uses TRBV7-6 and TRBJ2-1; D may match TRBD1 or TRBD2 (5 bases each). CDR1 SGHVS and CDR2 FNYEAQ come from the germline V gene. V lost 1 base and J lost 2, with 15 bases in between. CDR3 length equals 17 residues. Written as DNA, the CDR3 is TGTGCCAGCAGCTTAGGTCGGGGCAGCCGAACCTACAATGAGCAGTTCTTC. Translation gives CASSLGRGSRTYNEQFF. Full variable domain (remainder filled in from reference TRBV7-6 and TRBJ2-1): GAGVSQSPRYKVTKRGQDVALRCDPISGHVSLYWYRQALGQGPEFLTYFNYEAQQDKSGLPNDRFSAERPEGSISTLTIQRTEQRDSAMYRCASSLGRGSRTYNEQFFGPGTRLTVL.

This clone appeared a single time. This chain links TRBV7-9 with TRBJ1-1; TRBD1 agrees at 10 bases. The CDR3 is 17 residues long. CDR1 and CDR2 from the germline V gene are SEHNR and FQNEAQ (reference sequence). The V segment lost 5 bases and the J segment 3 bases; nucleotides outside the gene matches: 12. The CDR3 sequence is CASSQIQSGQGDTEAFF. DNA of the CDR3: TGTGCCAGCAGCCAGATCCAATCTGGACAGGGGGACACTGAAGCTTTCTTT.

This clone was seen ten or more times. This sequence joins TRBV4-2 and TRBJ1-2, with D possibly matching TRBD1 (5 bases). There are 12 residues in the CDR3. The V and J ends lost 2 bases and 7 bases respectively, with 8 bases between them. Germline values: CDR1 LGHNA, CDR2 YNFKEQ. DNA for the CDR3: TGTGCCAGCAGCCAATGGGGGGTTGGCTACACCTTC. Translation: CASSQWGVGYTF.

The chain is built from TRBV10-3 and TRBJ2-6; 7 nucleotides line up with TRBD1. CDR1 and CDR2 (germline): ENHRY, SYGVKD. V lost 8 bases, J lost 0 bases, and 7 bases stayed unmatched. CDR3 length equals 16 residues. The CDR3 loop reads CAIRGTADSGANVLTF. Written as DNA, the CDR3 is TGTGCCATCCGAGGGACAGCAGACTCTGGGGCCAACGTCCTGACTTTC.